This paragraph covers one TCR beta chain sequence. This clonotype appeared a few times. What antigen it recognizes has not been identified. No much larger clonotype is one base removed from it; base qualities were not supplied. The CDR3 sequence holds 12 residues, the cysteine and phenylalanine included. CDR3 DNA only is kept here, 36 bases in frame from base 1. Trimming at the junction amounts to 6 bases on V and 8 bases on J, and the germline ends lie 10 bases apart. CDR1 MDHEN and CDR2 SYDVKM were looked up in the germline V gene. Systemically healthy Caucasian individuals from Russia, 39 in total and aged roughly 6 to 95 years, were included as donors. Each donor gave 9.5 to 10 milliliters of peripheral blood, drawn into EDTA-treated Vacutainer tubes. Ficoll-Paque density-gradient centrifugation was used to isolate PBMCs, with at least 7 million per sample. Trizol reagent was used to extract total RNA from PBMCs, with at least 6 micrograms per sample. For every donor, flow cytometry on a PBMC aliquot measured the percentage of naive CD45RAhigh/CD27high T cells.

The data are from a study of blood T cells in healthy people across ages (dated by TCRdb to the mid-2010s). General notes on the study: In model experiments, roughly one uniquely barcoded TCR beta cDNA molecule per two T cells was captured by template switching. Using deep sequencing normalized with unique cDNA molecular identifiers, the study measured how TCR beta repertoire diversity changes with age. Four age groups were formed from the donors: young (average approximately 17 years), middle-aged (more than 35), aged (approximately 60) and long-lived (less than 85). For two donors (one aged 18 to 29 and one aged 80 or older), the study analyzed two additional independent replicas of 1 million unique cDNA reads from the same blood draw. Here is what the overall study found, with its caveats: Estimates of total diversity based on one million sequenced T cells were regarded as lower bounds and as underestimates. As age increased, observed TCR beta diversity per million T cells dropped in a roughly linear way, and a significant reduction was already evident by age about 40. Because donor CMV infection status was unknown, age-related changes in expanded clonotypes were potentially confounded. Compared with the aged group, more naive CD4+ T cells, fewer expanded clones and increased TCR diversity were shown by the long-lived group, suggesting age selection. Because profiling used bulk unsorted PBMCs, naive and antigen-experienced compartments could not be compared conclusively. Observed TCR beta diversity correlated strongly with the percentage of naive T cells measured by flow cytometry.

Libraries came from 5' RACE. The sample was run on an Illumina HiSeq 2500. A second PCR of about 7 to 12 cycles was run with a J-beta primer mix and a sample-barcoded 5' primer. A template-switch 5' adaptor carrying 12 random nucleotides introduced a unique molecular identifier onto each TCR beta cDNA molecule. At least 2.5 million CDR3-containing paired-end reads were obtained from each sample. The Mint cDNA synthesis kit, primed by a TRBC-specific oligonucleotide, was used to synthesize first-strand cDNA from all RNA. All cDNA was treated with uracil-DNA glycosylase and then went through a first 18-cycle PCR with the universal primers M1SS and BC2_uni_R. The study's processing was this. For normalization, 1 million high-quality reads were randomly selected from each sample, with every read carrying a distinct molecular identifier. Reads with shared molecular identifiers were discarded instead of being binned into consensus sequences. CDR3 identification, clonotype clustering and error correction used MiTCR with a Q25 quality threshold and the strictest error-elimination algorithm. A nonparametric unseen species model using Euler transformation provided a lower-bound estimate of total TCR beta diversity. The public reads were reprocessed in TCRdb via fastp at Q25 and MiXCR, keeping in-frame beta chains. A single entry per CDR3 protein holds the most common genes and DNA from its merged rows. TCRdb assigned the V and J calls; the authors' analysis was not used. The sample records 600,000 to 1,000,000 distinct CDR3 sequences, approximately 25% of which are singletons. The ten biggest clones cover under 4.5% of the sample.

The sample also formed part of further work on T cells of mothers and their children. That second report states: The donors were nine systemically healthy Caucasian individuals, made up of three mothers and their six children. cDNA synthesis used all of the extracted RNA, with about 1.5 ug of RNA in each 15 ul reaction. In the second PCR, sample barcodes and 2-4 random nucleotides were introduced via the M1S primer. More than 9 million TCR beta CDR3 reads were obtained from each mother, and some 3.2 million reads were obtained from each child. TCR recombination output is similarly shaped by thymic selection in related and unrelated pairs, with a minor effect exerted by inherited differences. Normalized repertoire overlap was always slightly but never significantly higher in related than unrelated mother-child pairs. No persistent microchimeric T cell clones were detected, at a sensitivity of roughly 96 clones per million clonotypes. To look for features that set related mother-child pairs apart from unrelated individuals, the researchers ran deep NGS to compare the TCR beta repertoires of mothers and children. The mean age was about 38 +/- 4 years for the mothers and around 10 +/- 4 years for the children. After adapters were ligated using NEBNext reagents, the libraries underwent 100+100 nt paired-end sequencing on an Illumina HiSeq 2000. To prevent cross-contamination, the mother and child libraries were prepared one month apart and sequenced in separate runs. For each donor, between roughly 500,000 and 2,300,000 distinct TCR beta clonotypes were identified. Naive TCR beta clonotypes were estimated from low-frequency clonotypes matched to each donor's FACS-determined naive share, without sorting.

The source material was blood. This clonotype originated in a boy younger than 18 in good health. The sequence joins TRBV28 to TRBJ1-4, and the D gene may be TRBD1, 5 bases matching. The bases read TGTGCCAGCAGGGCACAGGACGAAAAACTGTTTTTT. The translation is CASRAQDEKLFF.